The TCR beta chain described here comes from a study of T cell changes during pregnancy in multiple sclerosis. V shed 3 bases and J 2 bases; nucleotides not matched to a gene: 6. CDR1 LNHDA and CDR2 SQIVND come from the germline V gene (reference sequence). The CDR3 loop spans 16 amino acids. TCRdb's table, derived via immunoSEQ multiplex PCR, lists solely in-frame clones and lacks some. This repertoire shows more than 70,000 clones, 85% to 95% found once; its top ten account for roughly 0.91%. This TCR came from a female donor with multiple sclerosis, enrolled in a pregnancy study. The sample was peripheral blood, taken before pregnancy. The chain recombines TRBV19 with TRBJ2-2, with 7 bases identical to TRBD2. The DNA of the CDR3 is TGTGCCAGTAGTATGTACAGCGGGATTAACACCGGGGAGCTGTTTTTT. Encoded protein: CASSMYSGINTGELFF.